These 26 T cell receptor beta chains originate from one sample sequenced in a study of molecular identifiers for immune sequencing clone quantification. One entry per CDR3 protein, called by TCRdb with MiXCR from the PCR reads. The sample lists some 100,000 distinct CDR3 sequences, under 20% occurring once. The sequenced material came from naive CD8+ T cells from blood, with Jurkat cell RNA spiked in. Regarding subset: FACS-sorted CD8+CD4-CCR7+CD45RA+ naive T cells. The source of these receptors is a human donor in good health. Some libraries in this study had Jurkat cell RNA spiked in.

Ten or more counts support this clonotype. The chain combines TRBV19 with TRBJ1-5; D gene unclear. Germline-derived CDR1 and CDR2 are LNHDA and SQIVND (reference sequence). The CDR3 runs 13 residues. V was pared by 3 bases and J by 7 bases, with 10 bases between. CDR3 in amino acids: CASSIGAIQPQHF. DNA for the CDR3: TGTGCCAGTAGTATTGGAGCCATCCAGCCCCAGCATTTT. The full variable domain, its missing parts supplied by reference TRBV19 and TRBJ1-5, is DGGITQSPKYLFRKEGQNVTLSCEQNLNHDAMYWYRQDPGQGLRLIYYSQIVNDFQKGDIAEGYSVSREKKESFPLTVTSAQKNPTAFYLCASSIGAIQPQHFGDGTRLSIL.

As concerns this clonotype: A much more abundant neighbour one base away suggests this may be a read error. This chain uses TRBV30 with TRBJ2-5; TRBD2 aligns across 11 bases. After removal of 3 bases from V and 2 bases from J, the junction contained 5 bases not matched to a gene. This CDR3 has 15 residues. The germline V gene encodes CDR1 GTSNPN and CDR2 SVGIG (reference sequence). The CDR3 sequence is CAWRPSGGIQETQYF. The CDR3 coding sequence is TGTGCCTGGAGACCTAGCGGGGGGATACAAGAGACCCAGTACTTC.

The chain recombines TRBV7-2 with TRBJ2-3; 8 nucleotides agree with TRBD2. The J segment lost 4 bases and the V segment lost 3 bases, leaving 18 bases of the junction unmatched. The V gene's germline CDR1 is SGHTA and CDR2 FQGNSA. CDR3 length: 19 residues. DNA of the CDR3: TGTGCCAGCAGCTTCCCCCCTATTGACGGGAGGGCCTTGGCAGATACGCAGTATTTT. It codes for CASSFPPIDGRALADTQYF.

This clonotype was detected ten times or more. The chain couples TRBV30 to TRBJ2-7; tentative D call: TRBD1 (5 bases). This CDR3 spans 13 amino acids. The germline V gene encodes CDR1 GTSNPN and CDR2 SVGIG (reference sequence). Trimming shortened V by 2 bases and J by 5 bases, and 13 bases separated the two germline ends. DNA for the CDR3: TGTGCCTGGAGTACCCCTTGGGGCCACGAGCAGTACTTC. Translated, it gives CAWSTPWGHEQYF.

Details on this clonotype: A junction boundary mismatches the germline segment, possibly from a read error. This chain connects TRBV11-1 to TRBJ2-1; the match to TRBD2 covers 7 bases. Germline CDR1 and CDR2: SGHAT and FQDESV (reference sequence). The CDR3 sequence is 15 residues long. The CDR3 region is CASSFLAEEGNGQSF. The CDR3 DNA follows: TGTGCCAGCAGCTTTCTAGCGGAGGAGGGGAATGGGCAGTCCTTC.

This clonotype was observed many times. The chain carries TRBV12-3 or TRBV12-4 and TRBJ2-1; 8 bases fit TRBD1. This CDR3 has 12 amino acids. J lost 8 bases, V lost 9 bases, and 6 bases had no gene match. The CDR3 reads CASTQGGDEQFF. The CDR3 bases are TGTGCCAGTACACAGGGGGGTGATGAGCAGTTCTTC.

This clonotype was counted ten times or more. J is TRBJ1-1 and V is TRBV19; tentatively, D is TRBD1 (5 bases). Germline values: CDR1 LNHDA, CDR2 SQIVND (reference sequence). The CDR3 consists of 13 residues. Trimming cost V 3 bases and J 2 bases, with 7 bases left between them. CDR3: CASSIGGNTEAFF. CDR3 coding DNA: TGTGCCAGTAGTATTGGGGGAAACACTGAAGCTTTCTTT.

This clonotype was observed at least ten times. The chain carries TRBV12-3 or TRBV12-4 and TRBJ1-5, with D hard to call. The length of the CDR3 is 14 residues. Trimming took 0 bases from V and 3 from J, leaving 6 bases between them. CDR3 bases: TGTGCCAGCAGTTTAGCGGAAATCAATCAGCCCCAGCATTTT. This sequence encodes CASSLAEINQPQHF.

The V call is TRBV5-6, the J call TRBJ1-1, with D possibly TRBD1 on 5 matching bases. Germline CDR1 is SGHDT and CDR2 is YYEEEE. CDR3 length: 14 residues. V was clipped by 0 bases and J by 5 bases, with 11 bases between them. The CDR3 coding sequence is TGTGCCAGCAGCTTGGAGCAGGGTCGAACTGAAGCTTTCTTT. This gives the protein CASSLEQGRTEAFF.

This clonotype was recorded many times. The chain links TRBV12-3 or TRBV12-4 to TRBJ2-5, with D tentatively TRBD2 (6 bases). The CDR3 sequence is 14 residues long. V was cut by 2 bases and J by 5 bases, with 12 bases left in between. CDR3 DNA sequence: TGTGCCAGCAGTTTAACGACTAGAGAGGAGACCCAGTACTTC. Protein: CASSLTTREETQYF.

This clonotype was recorded at least ten times. The chain joins TRBV13 to TRBJ2-1; possibly TRBD2 for D (5 bases). Trimming pared 5 bases from V and 7 bases from J, leaving 21 bases between. Looked up from germline, CDR1 is PRHDT and CDR2 is FYEKMQ (reference sequence). This CDR3 region has 16 residues. CDR3 sequence (DNA): TGTGCCAGCAGCCCTGAAGCAGGAGCGGAGCGAAATGAGCAGTTCTTC. It specifies CASSPEAGAERNEQFF. The full variable domain, rest sourced from reference TRBV13 and TRBJ2-1, is AAGVIQSPRHLIKEKRETATLKCYPIPRHDTVYWYQQGPGQDPQFLISFYEKMQSDKGSIPDRFSAQQFSDYHSELNMSSLELGDSALYFCASSPEAGAERNEQFFGPGTRLTVL.

This clonotype was observed many times. The chain links TRBV6-2 or TRBV6-3 to TRBJ2-3; 8 nucleotides match TRBD2. This CDR3 region has 17 residues. Trimming cost V 4 bases and J 4 bases; bases outside gene matches: 13. Germline lookup yields CDR1 MNHEY and CDR2 SVGEGT. CDR3 residues: CASSSTHTGLGSDTQYF. For the CDR3, the DNA is TGTGCCAGCAGTTCCACACATACGGGACTAGGGTCAGATACGCAGTATTTT.

This clonotype was recorded many times. This sequence joins TRBV6-2 or TRBV6-3 and TRBJ2-7; D gene unclear. The CDR3 runs 13 residues. V lost 2 bases, J lost 3 bases, and 8 bases lay in between. The germline CDR1 and CDR2 sequences are MNHEY and SVGEGT. Written as DNA, the CDR3 is TGTGCCAGCAGTTACACCGGCTACTACGAGCAGTACTTC. Protein sequence: CASSYTGYYEQYF.

This clonotype showed up many times. The V and J genes are TRBV7-9 and TRBJ2-7; 10 bases are shared with TRBD1. The CDR3 is 16 residues long. V was pared by 5 bases and J by 3 bases, with 10 bases of the junction left unmatched. Looked up from germline, CDR1 is SEHNR and CDR2 is FQNEAQ (reference sequence). The CDR3 loop reads CASSTQTRDRGYEQYF. The CDR3 coding sequence is TGTGCCAGCAGCACACAAACCCGGGACAGGGGCTACGAGCAGTACTTC.

This clonotype was seen many times. The chain joins TRBV6-5 to TRBJ1-6; D is perhaps TRBD1 (5 bases). The length of the CDR3 is 15 residues. CDR1 is MNHEY and CDR2 is SVGAGI in the germline V gene. V was pared by 0 bases and J by 6 bases, with 9 bases between. The CDR3 reads CASSYSGEPNSPLHF. CDR3 nucleotide sequence: TGTGCCAGCAGTTACTCAGGGGAGCCTAATTCACCCCTCCACTTT.

Ten or more counts support this clonotype. V usage is TRBV7-9 and J usage is TRBJ1-5; a weak D match, TRBD1 (5 bases). The CDR3 extends over 15 amino acids. V was cut by 3 bases and J by 4 bases, with 13 bases left in between. The germline CDR1 and CDR2 sequences are SEHNR and FQNEAQ (reference sequence). This CDR3 is CASSFETEPNQPQHF. The CDR3 nucleotides are TGTGCCAGCAGCTTCGAGACAGAACCTAATCAGCCCCAGCATTTT.

This clonotype was counted ten times or more. V gene TRBV27 combines with J gene TRBJ2-2; TRBD2 matches 12 bases. With V trimmed by 6 bases and J by 8 bases, 4 bases remained unmatched. This CDR3 contains 14 residues. Germline CDR1 is MNHEY and CDR2 is SMNVEV (reference sequence). For the CDR3, the DNA is TGTGCCAGCAGGGAGACTAGCGGGAGTGGGGAGCTGTTTTTT. It translates to CASRETSGSGELFF.

This sequence joins TRBV10-3 and TRBJ2-3, with D perhaps TRBD2 (6 bases). The CDR3 consists of 17 residues. The V gene lost 0 bases and the J gene lost 2 bases, with 15 bases spanning the gap. Germline V gene lookup returns CDR1 ENHRY and CDR2 SYGVKD. Here the CDR3 reads CAISESSLAGSTDTQYF. The CDR3 DNA reads TGTGCCATCAGTGAGTCATCCTTGGCGGGATCCACAGATACGCAGTATTTT.

This clonotype was seen ten or more times. V is TRBV5-1 and J is TRBJ2-2; tentatively, D is TRBD2 (6 bases). Germline V lookup: CDR1 SGHRS, CDR2 YFSETQ. The CDR3 has 15 amino acids. Trimming shortened V by 0 bases and J by 2 bases, and 8 bases separated the two germline ends. CDR3 residues: CASSLEGLNTGELFF. The CDR3 DNA sequence: TGCGCCAGCAGCTTGGAGGGACTCAACACCGGGGAGCTGTTTTTT.

This clonotype occurred once. This chain joins TRBV5-1 and TRBJ1-1, with 10 bases fitting TRBD1. The CDR3 sequence is 15 residues long. Germline trimming cut 4 bases from V and 4 bases from J; bases unmatched to any gene: 7. Germline V gives CDR1 SGHRS, CDR2 YFSETQ. CDR3 bases: TGCGCCAGCAGCCACGGGACAGGGGCACGCACTGAAGCTTTCTTT. Amino acids: CASSHGTGARTEAFF.

Many counts were recorded for this clonotype. V and J are TRBV7-9 and TRBJ2-7, with a weak D call TRBD2 (6 bases). The CDR3 extends over 13 amino acids. The V end was cut by 10 bases, the J end by 6 bases, with 19 bases between. Germline V gene lookup returns CDR1 SEHNR and CDR2 FQNEAQ (reference sequence). The CDR3 nucleotides read TGTGCCACCCAGTCAGGGTTCGGGGGCGAGCAGTACTTC. Amino acid sequence: CATQSGFGGEQYF.

This clonotype was recorded at least ten times. The CDR3 DNA sequence: TGCGCCAGCAGCTTAAGTGGAGCTAGCGGGGAAGATACGCAGTATTTT. Its translation is CASSLSGASGEDTQYF. The chain is built from TRBV5-1 and TRBJ2-3, with 9 bases fitting TRBD2. The germline gives CDR1 SGHRS, CDR2 YFSETQ. With V trimmed by 2 bases and J by 5 bases, 9 bases remained unmatched. This CDR3 comprises 16 residues.

This clonotype has only one observation. Being one base from a much bigger clone, this may be a read error. V is TRBV28 and J is TRBJ1-1; D is ambiguous. The CDR3 runs 14 residues. Deletions cut 7 bases from V and 4 bases from J, with 16 bases between. CDR1 and CDR2 (germline): MDHEN, SYDVKM. The CDR3 nucleotides read TGTGCCAGCACCACCCCGGCCATATTCACTGAAGCTTTCTTT. Translated: CASTTPAIFTEAFF.

This clonotype was detected ten times or more. The chain employs TRBV29-1 and TRBJ2-5, with D perhaps TRBD2 (5 bases). Trimming pared 7 bases from V and 2 bases from J, leaving 17 bases between. The CDR3 spans 14 residues. Germline lookup yields CDR1 SQVTM and CDR2 ANQGSEA. As DNA, the CDR3 is TGCAGCGCAATCCCAATACGGGGACAAGAGACCCAGTACTTC. It yields the protein CSAIPIRGQETQYF.

This clonotype was seen ten or more times. The rearrangement links TRBV4-1 to TRBJ2-1, with D tentatively TRBD1 or TRBD2 (5 bases each). Germline values: CDR1 MGHRA, CDR2 YSYEKL. The CDR3 is 15 amino acids. V shed 1 base and J shed 8 bases, with 15 bases lying between them. Here the CDR3 DNA reads TGCGCCAGCAGCCAAGGAGAGGGACGTAGGGATGAGCAGTTCTTC. Amino acids: CASSQGEGRRDEQFF.

The V gene is TRBV13, the J gene TRBJ2-1, with D unclear. The germline CDR1 and CDR2 sequences are PRHDT and FYEKMQ (reference sequence). Trimming removed 2 bases at V and 0 bases at J, with 8 bases between. The CDR3 is made up of 15 amino acids. DNA of the CDR3: TGTGCCAGCAGCTTACGGCTTCTCTCCTACAATGAGCAGTTCTTC. Its translation is CASSLRLLSYNEQFF.